This TCR beta chain is from a study of blood T cell repertoires in COVID-19. The repertoire was sequenced with immunoSEQ multiplex PCR; TCRdb's copy has only in-frame clones and lacks some. The repertoire has some 250,000 clones, approximately 83% of them found once; the top ten carry roughly 3%. Germline trimming cut 1 base from V and 0 bases from J; bases unmatched to any gene: 8. This CDR3 comprises 18 residues. Germline-derived CDR1 and CDR2 are SGDLS and YYNGEE. This receptor was identified in a woman aged 25 to 39 who had recovered from COVID-19. V usage is TRBV9 and J usage is TRBJ1-1; 11 bases align to TRBD1. Sequencing was done on a sample of peripheral blood. CDR3 DNA sequence: TGTGCCAGCAGCGTAAACCGGGACAGGGGGGTTGTGAACACTGAAGCTTTCTTT. Protein product: CASSVNRDRGVVNTEAFF.